This entry concerns a single T cell receptor (beta chain). Its target is unknown. Cultured CD4+ T-cell DNA underwent Oncomine TCR Beta short-read sequencing. From the PCR reads, TCRdb called clonotypes with MiXCR, one entry per CDR3 protein. The sample lists approximately 10,000 distinct CDR3 sequences, approximately 60% occurring once. There are 15 residues in the CDR3. V was pared by 3 bases and J by 0 bases, with 11 bases between. The germline CDR1 and CDR2 sequences are SGHVS and FQNEAQ. The treatment here: roughly 10-day PBMC culture with coronavirus spike peptide pools or control peptides (ViraFEST assay). The authors cultured around 1.9 million PBMCs per well with 8 to 10 IU/ml IL-2 and 7.5 to 10 ug/ml peptide pools. The record originates from a study of vaccination and CD4 T cells after COVID-19.

The TCR comes from a human donor who had recovered from COVID-19. The source material was CD4+ T cells from blood, cultured in vitro. The chain is built from TRBV7-8 and TRBJ1-1; D uncertain. The CDR3 DNA follows: TGTGCCAGCAGCTTGGCGGTTAACATGAACACTGAAGCTTTCTTT. Amino acids: CASSLAVNMNTEAFF.